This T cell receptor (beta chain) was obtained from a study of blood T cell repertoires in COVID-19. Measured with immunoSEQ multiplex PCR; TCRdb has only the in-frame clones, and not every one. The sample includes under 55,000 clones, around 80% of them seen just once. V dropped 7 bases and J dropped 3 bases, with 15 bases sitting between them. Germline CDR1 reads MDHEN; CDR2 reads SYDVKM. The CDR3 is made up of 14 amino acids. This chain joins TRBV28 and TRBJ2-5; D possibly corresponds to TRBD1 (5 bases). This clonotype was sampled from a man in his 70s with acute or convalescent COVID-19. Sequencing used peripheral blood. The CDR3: CASTAPGNEETQYF. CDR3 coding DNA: TGTGCCAGCACTGCGCCAGGGAATGAAGAGACCCAGTACTTC. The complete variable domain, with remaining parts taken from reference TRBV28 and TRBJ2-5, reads DVKVTQSSRYLVKRTGEKVFLECVQDMDHENMFWYRQDPGLGLRLIYFSYDVKMKEKGDIPEGYSVSREKKERFSLILESASTNQTSMYLCASTAPGNEETQYFGPGTRLLVL.